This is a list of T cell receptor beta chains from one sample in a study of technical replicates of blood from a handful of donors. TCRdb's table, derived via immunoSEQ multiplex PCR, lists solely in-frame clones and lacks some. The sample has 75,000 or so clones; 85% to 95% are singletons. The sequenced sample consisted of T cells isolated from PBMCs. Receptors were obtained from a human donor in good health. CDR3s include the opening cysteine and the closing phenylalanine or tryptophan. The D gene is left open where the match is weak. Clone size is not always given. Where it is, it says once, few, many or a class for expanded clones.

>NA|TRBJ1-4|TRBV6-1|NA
CASSEVTRLTEKLFF
TGTGCCAGCAGTGAAGTGACGAGGTTGACTGAAAAACTGTTTTTT
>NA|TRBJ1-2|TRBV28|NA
CASRPTGGNYGYTF
TGTGCCAGCAGGCCAACCGGGGGGAACTATGGCTACACCTTC
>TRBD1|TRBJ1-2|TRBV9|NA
CASSAGQDYGYTF
TGTGCCAGCAGCGCTGGACAGGACTATGGCTACACCTTC
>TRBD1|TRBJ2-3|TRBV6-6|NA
CASSYSGGVTQYF
TGTGCCAGCAGTTACTCAGGGGGCGTTACGCAGTATTTT
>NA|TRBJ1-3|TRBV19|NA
CASSTQGGGNTIYF
TGTGCCAGTAGTACTCAAGGCGGTGGAAACACCATATATTTT
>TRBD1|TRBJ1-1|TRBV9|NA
CASSVQGANTEAFF
TGTGCCAGCAGCGTACAGGGGGCAAATACTGAAGCTTTCTTT
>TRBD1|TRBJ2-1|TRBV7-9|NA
CASSWQGANNEQFF
TGTGCCAGCAGCTGGCAGGGGGCCAACAATGAGCAGTTCTTC
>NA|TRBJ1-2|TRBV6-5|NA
CASSPPGNYGYTF
TGTGCCAGCAGCCCCCCCGGGAACTATGGCTACACCTTC
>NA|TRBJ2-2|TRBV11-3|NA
CASSLGLNTGELFF
TGTGCCAGCAGCTTAGGGCTGAACACCGGGGAGCTGTTTTTT
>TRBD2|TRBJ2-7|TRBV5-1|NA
CASSLDRLAGDEQYF
TGCGCCAGCAGCTTGGACCGACTAGCGGGAGACGAGCAGTACTTC
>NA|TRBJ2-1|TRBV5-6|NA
CASSLGSSYNEQFF
TGTGCCAGCAGCTTGGGGAGCTCCTACAATGAGCAGTTCTTC
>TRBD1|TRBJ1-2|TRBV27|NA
CASSSPRTGKYGYTF
TGTGCCAGCAGTTCTCCCAGGACAGGGAAGTATGGCTACACCTTC
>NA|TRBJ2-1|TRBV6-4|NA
CASSELAGRSYNEQFF
TGTGCCAGCAGTGAGTTGGCGGGCCGCTCCTACAATGAGCAGTTCTTC
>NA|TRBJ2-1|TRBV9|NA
CASSPSGGLNEQFF
TGTGCCAGCAGCCCCTCAGGGGGACTCAATGAGCAGTTCTTC
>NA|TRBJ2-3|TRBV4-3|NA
CASSQVSSQDTQYF
TGCGCCAGCAGCCAAGTATCTAGCCAAGATACGCAGTATTTT
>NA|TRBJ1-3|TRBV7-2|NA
CASSLGQTGNTIYF
TGTGCCAGCAGCTTAGGCCAGACTGGAAACACCATATATTTT
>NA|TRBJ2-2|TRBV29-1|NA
CSVGPGSNTGELFF
TGCAGCGTTGGGCCCGGGTCAAACACCGGGGAGCTGTTTTTT
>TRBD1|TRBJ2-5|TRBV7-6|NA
CASSLAITGVETQYF
TGTGCCAGCAGCTTAGCGATTACAGGGGTGGAGACCCAGTACTTC
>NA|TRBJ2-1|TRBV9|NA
CASSEGLSLGYYEQFF
TGTGCCAGCAGCGAAGGACTTTCCCTGGGCTATTATGAGCAGTTCTTC
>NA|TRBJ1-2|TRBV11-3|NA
CASSLESRGYTF
TGTGCCAGCAGCTTAGAATCTCGTGGCTACACCTTC
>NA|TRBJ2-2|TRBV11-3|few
CASSFPSENTGELFF
TGTGCCAGCAGCTTCCCTAGCGAGAACACCGGGGAGCTGTTTTTT
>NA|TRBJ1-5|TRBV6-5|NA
CASSYVYRANQPQHF
TGTGCCAGCAGTTACGTATACAGGGCGAATCAGCCCCAGCATTTT
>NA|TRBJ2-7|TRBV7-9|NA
CASSLVGASYEQYF
TGTGCCAGCAGCTTGGTTGGGGCATCCTACGAGCAGTACTTC
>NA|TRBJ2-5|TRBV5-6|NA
CASSFKSLEGETQYF
TGTGCCAGCAGCTTCAAGTCACTAGAAGGAGAGACCCAGTACTTC
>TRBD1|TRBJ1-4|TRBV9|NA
CASSYQGANEKLFF
TGTGCCAGCAGCTACCAGGGGGCTAATGAAAAACTGTTTTTT
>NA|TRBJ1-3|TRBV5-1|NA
CASSLDEGSGNTIYF
TGCGCCAGCAGCTTGGATGAGGGATCTGGAAACACCATATATTTT
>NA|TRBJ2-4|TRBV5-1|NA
CASSPRTDTKNIQYF
TGCGCCAGCAGCCCAAGGACGGACACCAAAAACATTCAGTACTTC
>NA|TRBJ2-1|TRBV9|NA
CASSVVLGAEQFF
TGTGCCAGCAGCGTAGTATTAGGAGCTGAGCAGTTCTTC
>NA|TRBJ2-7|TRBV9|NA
CASSVVGGYEQYF
TGTGCCAGCAGCGTAGTAGGGGGCTACGAGCAGTACTTC
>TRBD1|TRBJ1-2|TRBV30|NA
CAWLTWTGVKSRNGYTF
TGTGCCTGGTTGACCTGGACAGGGGTTAAGAGCAGAAATGGCTACACCTTC
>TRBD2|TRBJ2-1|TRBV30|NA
CAWSLGGAGGPNEQFF
TGTGCCTGGAGTCTAGGGGGGGCGGGAGGGCCGAATGAGCAGTTCTTC
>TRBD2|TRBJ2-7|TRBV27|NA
CASSLGAGGSSYEQYF
TGTGCCAGCAGTTTAGGAGCGGGAGGGAGCTCCTACGAGCAGTACTTC
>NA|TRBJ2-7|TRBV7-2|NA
CASSSPGHEQYF
TGTGCCAGCAGCTCGCCAGGGCACGAGCAGTACTTC
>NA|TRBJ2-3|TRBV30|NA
CAWSVKLNTQYF
TGTGCCTGGAGTGTCAAGCTAAATACGCAGTATTTT
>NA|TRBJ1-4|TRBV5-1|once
CASSPGQLNEKLFF
TGCGCCAGCAGCCCAGGACAGCTTAATGAAAAACTGTTTTTT
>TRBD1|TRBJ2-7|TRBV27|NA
CASNSWDRGPYEQYF
TGTGCCAGCAATTCCTGGGACAGGGGACCCTACGAGCAGTACTTC
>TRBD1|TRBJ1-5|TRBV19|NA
CASSRTGFNQPQHF
TGTGCCAGTAGTAGGACAGGGTTCAATCAGCCCCAGCATTTT
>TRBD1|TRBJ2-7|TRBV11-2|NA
CASSLTGTGYEQYF
TGTGCCAGCAGCCTAACCGGGACAGGTTACGAGCAGTACTTC
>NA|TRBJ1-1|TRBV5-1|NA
CASSLTTGIETEAFF
TGCGCCAGCAGCTTAACAACAGGGATTGAAACTGAAGCTTTCTTT
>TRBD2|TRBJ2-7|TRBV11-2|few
CASSLTSGSYEQYF
TGTGCCAGCAGCTTAACTAGCGGGTCCTACGAGCAGTACTTC
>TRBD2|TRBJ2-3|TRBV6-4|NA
CASRRTSISTDTQYF
TGTGCCAGCAGAAGGACTAGCATAAGCACAGATACGCAGTATTTT
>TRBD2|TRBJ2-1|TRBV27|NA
CASRIREGYNEQFF
TGTGCCAGCAGGATCCGGGAGGGTTACAATGAGCAGTTCTTC
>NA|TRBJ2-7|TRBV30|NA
CAWSLRDIIYEQYF
TGTGCCTGGAGTCTCCGGGACATTATCTACGAGCAGTACTTC
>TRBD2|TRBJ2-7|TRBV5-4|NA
CASSLPLAGDYEQYF
TGTGCCAGCAGCTTACCTCTAGCGGGGGACTACGAGCAGTACTTC
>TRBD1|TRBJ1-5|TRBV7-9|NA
CASSTSDRSNQPQHF
TGTGCCAGCAGCACCTCGGACAGGAGCAATCAGCCCCAGCATTTT
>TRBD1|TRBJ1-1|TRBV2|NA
CASSGDRIDVGTEAFF
TGTGCCAGCAGTGGGGACAGGATAGACGTAGGCACTGAAGCTTTCTTT